These 9 T cell receptor beta chains were all obtained from the same sample, sequenced in a study of cytomegalovirus exposure and HLA in healthy donors. It was with 60 Vbeta and 13 Jbeta primers that the PCR ran. Clones were sequenced by immunoSEQ multiplex PCR, and TCRdb holds only the in-frame ones, with some missing. The sample holds 70,000 or so clones. Sample: PBMCs. These receptor sequences come from a female donor in good health and CMV-seropositive.

The V and J genes are TRBV30 and TRBJ2-7; 9 nucleotides align to TRBD1. Per the germline V gene, CDR1 is GTSNPN and CDR2 is SVGIG (reference sequence). CDR3 length: 17 residues. V was clipped by 0 bases and J by 0 bases; unmatched bases: 9. The CDR3 loop is CAWSVVGQGYSSYEQYF. DNA for the CDR3: TGTGCCTGGAGTGTTGTGGGACAGGGATATAGCTCCTACGAGCAGTACTTC.

The CDR3 protein is CASRTTGQGRTEAFF. The CDR3 DNA is TGTGCCAGCAGAACAACGGGACAGGGAAGGACTGAAGCTTTCTTT. This chain uses TRBV6-5 with TRBJ1-1; TRBD1 agrees at 9 bases. Germline V lookup: CDR1 MNHEY, CDR2 SVGAGI. J gave up 5 bases and V 6 bases, and 10 bases lay outside the gene matches. CDR3 length: 15 residues.

The genes are TRBV18 and TRBJ2-2; 8 nucleotides agree with TRBD1. The trim removed 3 bases at V and 0 bases at J, leaving 6 bases unmatched. The CDR3 spans 17 residues. Germline CDR1 is KGHSH and CDR2 is LQKENI. CDR3 coding DNA: TGTGCCAGCTCACCGCAACAGGGGGTTACGAACACCGGGGAGCTGTTTTTT. Translating it yields CASSPQQGVTNTGELFF. The full variable domain, its missing parts supplied by reference TRBV18 and TRBJ2-2, is NAGVMQNPRHLVRRRGQEARLRCSPMKGHSHVYWYRQLPEEGLKFMVYLQKENIIDESGMPKERFSAEFPKEGPSILRIQQVVRGDSAAYFCASSPQQGVTNTGELFFGEGSRLTVL.

The chain recombines TRBV19 with TRBJ2-2, with D possibly being TRBD1 (5 bases). Germline CDR1 LNHDA, CDR2 SQIVND (reference sequence). CDR3 length equals 15 residues. The V end was cut by 4 bases, the J end by 2 bases, with 11 bases between. This chain's CDR3 is CASSSSTVNTGELFF. The CDR3 DNA follows: TGTGCCAGTAGTAGCTCGACAGTAAACACCGGGGAGCTGTTTTTT.

The chain links TRBV2 to TRBJ1-1; D perhaps matches TRBD1 (6 bases). V was shortened by 6 bases and J by 1 base, with 12 bases between the two germline ends. CDR3 length equals 14 residues. Germline V gene lookup returns CDR1 SNHLY and CDR2 FYNNEI. The CDR3 DNA reads TGTGCCAGCAGCCCCGGGACACCGAACACTGAAGCTTTCTTT. This translates into CASSPGTPNTEAFF. The entire variable domain, with the rest obtained from reference TRBV2 and TRBJ1-1, is as follows: EPEVTQTPSHQVTQMGQEVILRCVPISNHLYFYWYRQILGQKVEFLVSFYNNEISEKSEIFDDQFSVERPDGSNFTLKIRSTKLEDSAMYFCASSPGTPNTEAFFGQGTRLTVV.

This rearrangement joins TRBV6-5 to TRBJ2-7, with D possibly TRBD1 on 5 matching bases. From germline, CDR1 is MNHEY and CDR2 SVGAGI. V was trimmed by 5 bases and J by 4 bases, leaving 18 bases between them. CDR3 length: 15 residues. CDR3 region: CASSVTGQIIYEQYF. The CDR3 DNA sequence: TGTGCCAGCAGTGTAACAGGCCAGATAATATACGAGCAGTACTTC.

This chain joins TRBV6-5 and TRBJ2-7, with TRBD2 identical over 9 bases. CDR1 is MNHEY and CDR2 is SVGAGI in the germline V gene. This CDR3 has 14 residues. Unmatched junction bases numbered 5, after V lost 4 bases and J lost 4 bases. The CDR3 loop reads CASSLVAGAYEQYF. The CDR3 DNA reads as TGTGCCAGCAGTTTAGTAGCGGGAGCTTACGAGCAGTACTTC.

The V gene is TRBV30, the J gene TRBJ1-5; the D is unclear. The CDR3 has 13 residues. Germline CDR1 and CDR2: GTSNPN and SVGIG (reference sequence). The V end lost 1 base, the J end lost 4 bases, and 8 bases lay between the germline ends. The CDR3 region is CAWSAQPNQPQHF. The CDR3 DNA sequence: TGTGCCTGGAGTGCACAGCCTAATCAGCCCCAGCATTTT.

This chain uses TRBV18 with TRBJ2-7; 8 bases line up with TRBD1. The CDR3 has 14 residues. CDR1 and CDR2 (germline): KGHSH, LQKENI. J was trimmed by 3 bases and V by 3 bases; bases with no gene match: 4. CDR3 loop: CASSPLGTGYEQYF. The CDR3 DNA follows: TGTGCCAGCTCACCCCTCGGGACAGGCTACGAGCAGTACTTC.